A selection of T cell receptor beta chains follows, all from one sample in a study of cytomegalovirus exposure and HLA in healthy donors. Sequencing was performed with immunoSEQ multiplex PCR; in TCRdb, only in-frame clones are kept and a portion is missing. Of roughly 80,000 clones in the sample, under 65% were seen once. Sequenced material: PBMCs. Receptors were obtained from a male donor in good health and CMV-seropositive. The CDR3 runs from the conserved cysteine through the conserved F or W. The order of the fields is J gene, V gene, D gene, CDR3 protein. D genes are given only for firm matches.

>TRBJ1-1|TRBV28|TRBD1
CASSFTDRGTEAFF
>TRBJ2-5|TRBV7-6|.
CASSLTRQETQYF
>TRBJ2-2|TRBV6-5|.
CASSYSRRLNTGELFF
>TRBJ2-5|TRBV2|TRBD1
CASSEQDRGGDF
>TRBJ2-7|TRBV28|.
CASSFQPGDYEQYF
>TRBJ2-5|TRBV28|TRBD1
CASSLRGQGAETQYF
>TRBJ2-7|TRBV27|.
CASSLDRTYTYEQYF
>TRBJ2-7|TRBV5-1|TRBD1
CASSLGGQGAYEQYF
>TRBJ2-1|TRBV5-1|.
CASSLEGRGHNEQFF
>TRBJ2-7|TRBV29-1|.
CSVEYRVGEQYF
>TRBJ2-1|TRBV14|.
CASSPGNEQFF
>TRBJ1-6|TRBV5-4|.
CASSLDPSGSGGNSPLHF
>TRBJ1-1|TRBV6-6|.
CASSYESGRGTEAFF
>TRBJ1-4|TRBV30|TRBD1
CAWRDRDRVNEKLFF
>TRBJ1-5|TRBV7-2|.
CASSLWGGGNQPQHF
>TRBJ1-1|TRBV7-8|TRBD1
CASSLVRDRGDTEAFF
>TRBJ2-7|TRBV7-9|.
CASSYFGRGGDVEQYF
>TRBJ2-7|TRBV27|.
CASSRRPREGAYEQYF
>TRBJ2-7|TRBV7-2|TRBD2
CASSLERGEQYF
>TRBJ2-7|TRBV6-6|TRBD1
CASSYSGTVYEQYF
>TRBJ1-4|TRBV5-4|TRBD1
CASSLGGGATNEKLFF
>TRBJ2-7|TRBV28|.
CASRPAGTMYEQYF
>TRBJ2-1|TRBV29-1|TRBD1
CSVLTQGAVHNEQFF
>TRBJ2-1|TRBV13|TRBD2
CASSLKGLVNEQFF
>TRBJ1-5|TRBV4-1|.
CASSQIPVGGQPQHF
>TRBJ1-2|TRBV6-6|TRBD1
CASSYTGDGYTF
>TRBJ2-7|TRBV27|.
CASSGDRHYEQYF
>TRBJ2-4|TRBV15|.
CATSWDIQADIQYF
>TRBJ1-1|TRBV6-4|.
CASSARGGSHTEAFF
>TRBJ2-3|TRBV11-2|.
CASSFADTQYF
>TRBJ1-1|TRBV6-1|.
CASRTAGRGEAFF
>TRBJ2-7|TRBV6-1|TRBD1
CATRLGSTGTEQYF
>TRBJ2-7|TRBV15|TRBD1
CATSMDRDYEQYF
>TRBJ1-5|TRBV30|TRBD1
CAWSVGTGFVESQPQHF
>TRBJ2-5|TRBV30|.
CALGALQETQYF
>TRBJ2-1|TRBV19|TRBD2
CASSISLAVYNEQFF
>TRBJ1-4|TRBV7-9|TRBD1
CASSEDRGEDEKLFF
>TRBJ1-1|TRBV6-4|.
CANWAGANGPAKGAFF
>TRBJ2-1|TRBV19|.
CASSIVPDSSYNEQFF
>TRBJ2-7|TRBV5-4|.
CASSRKHHPLYEQYF
>TRBJ2-7|TRBV28|.
CAILDPFSYEQYF
>TRBJ1-6|TRBV7-7|.
CASSLQGSSYNSPLHF
>TRBJ2-3|TRBV5-4|TRBD2
CASSLRLAGTSTDTQYF
>TRBJ1-5|TRBV10-3|.
CAISESTVAGDNQPQHF
>TRBJ2-7|TRBV30|.
CAWSVQGSYEQYF
>TRBJ1-4|TRBV28|.
CASTGFANEKLFF
>TRBJ1-1|TRBV11-2|.
CASSQQGNTEAFF
>TRBJ2-5|TRBV6-6|TRBD1
CASSWTGRHQETQYF
>TRBJ1-1|TRBV5-1|.
CASRDNWNTEAFF
>TRBJ1-1|TRBV4-3|.
CASSPKLGRGNTEAFF
>TRBJ1-5|TRBV27|TRBD1
CASSPQGGSNQPQHF
>TRBJ1-2|TRBV30|.
CAWVMGPNYGYTF
>TRBJ2-5|TRBV18|.
CASSPATGIQTQYF
>TRBJ2-7|TRBV6-1|TRBD1
CASSDGQGPYEQYF
>TRBJ1-2|TRBV5-1|TRBD1
CASSTGQGADYGYTF
>TRBJ2-2|TRBV11-1|.
CASTFSTGDTGELFF
>TRBJ1-5|TRBV19|TRBD1
CASSGTGTNQPQHF
>TRBJ2-5|TRBV15|TRBD1
CATSRPRQGLRETQYF